One and the same sample provided the 29 T cell receptor beta chains below, sequenced in a study of cytomegalovirus exposure and HLA in healthy donors. The PCR ran on 60 Vbeta and 13 Jbeta primers. The repertoire was sequenced with immunoSEQ multiplex PCR; TCRdb's copy has only in-frame clones and lacks some. The data contain roughly 200,000 clones, roughly 9.5% of them singletons. Sequencing was carried out using PBMCs. Source of these receptors: a woman aged 25 to 45 in good health and CMV-seropositive.

The chain couples TRBV11-2 to TRBJ1-1; weak D call: TRBD1 (5 bases). CDR1 is SGHAT and CDR2 is FQNNGV in the germline V gene. The CDR3 has 14 amino acids. V was pared by 4 bases and J by 1 base, with 10 bases between. The CDR3 DNA follows: TGTGCCAGCAGCTCCCCTACAGGGAACACTGAAGCTTTCTTT. It yields the protein CASSSPTGNTEAFF.

A few counts support this clone. The V call is TRBV2, the J call TRBJ1-2; D is possibly TRBD1 (5 bases). Germline CDR1 is SNHLY and CDR2 is FYNNEI. The CDR3 contains 14 residues. Trimming took 1 base from V and 0 from J, leaving 6 bases between them. CDR3 DNA sequence: TGTGCCAGCAGTGAAGGCAGGGCTAACTATGGCTACACCTTC. It is translated as CASSEGRANYGYTF.

The chain carries TRBV2 and TRBJ1-2; 7 bases are a match to TRBD1. This CDR3 is built from 15 residues. Germline V gene lookup returns CDR1 SNHLY and CDR2 FYNNEI. J lost 5 bases, V lost 2 bases, and 8 bases had no gene match. The CDR3 sequence is CASSESPGGSYGYTF. Written as DNA, the CDR3 is TGTGCCAGCAGTGAATCCCCAGGGGGATCGTATGGCTACACCTTC.

The V and J genes are TRBV7-2 and TRBJ1-2, with 10 positions matching TRBD1. After removal of 3 bases from V and 3 bases from J, the junction contained 4 bases not matched to a gene. The CDR3 runs to 15 residues. Germline V gene data show CDR1 as SGHTA and CDR2 as FQGNSA. CDR3 nucleotide sequence: TGTGCCAGCAGCTTCGGACAGGGGGGCGACTATGGCTACACCTTC. Translation: CASSFGQGGDYGYTF.

V gene TRBV29-1 combines with J gene TRBJ2-7, with D possibly TRBD2 on 6 matching bases. V was trimmed by 7 bases and J by 4 bases, leaving 29 bases between them. This CDR3 has 17 residues. Germline CDR1 is SQVTM and CDR2 is ANQGSEA. CDR3 coding DNA: TGCAGCGCTTCCCGGGAGAGCAAGTATACCTTGAGGTACGAGCAGTACTTC. It yields the protein CSASRESKYTLRYEQYF.

This rearrangement joins TRBV4-2 to TRBJ2-7, with TRBD2 as a possible D gene (6 bases). Trimming cost V 0 bases and J 4 bases, with 22 bases left between them. Germline-derived CDR1 and CDR2 are LGHNA and YNFKEQ. This CDR3 contains 18 residues. The CDR3 sequence is CASSQDWAGTPVKYEQYF. CDR3 sequence (DNA): TGTGCCAGCAGCCAAGATTGGGCGGGGACTCCGGTAAAATACGAGCAGTACTTC.

This clone came up a few times. This chain uses TRBV7-2 with TRBJ2-2, with D possibly matching TRBD2 (5 bases). The V and J ends lost 1 base and 1 base respectively, with 13 bases between them. This CDR3 is 17 amino acids long. Germline-derived CDR1 and CDR2 are SGHTA and FQGNSA. The CDR3 nucleotides are TGTGCCAGCAGCTTAGTATACGGGGTCAAGAACACCGGGGAGCTGTTTTTT. This sequence encodes CASSLVYGVKNTGELFF.

The J gene is TRBJ2-3, the V gene TRBV28, with D perhaps TRBD2 (5 bases). V was pared by 6 bases and J by 2 bases, with 15 bases between. The CDR3 has 15 amino acids. Looked up from germline, CDR1 is MDHEN and CDR2 is SYDVKM. The CDR3 loop is CASRGHGGFTDTQYF. The CDR3 nucleotides are TGTGCCAGCAGGGGTCACGGCGGGTTCACAGATACGCAGTATTTT. Drawing the rest from reference TRBV28 and TRBJ2-3, the complete variable domain is DVKVTQSSRYLVKRTGEKVFLECVQDMDHENMFWYRQDPGLGLRLIYFSYDVKMKEKGDIPEGYSVSREKKERFSLILESASTNQTSMYLCASRGHGGFTDTQYFGPGTRLTVL.

The chain combines TRBV19 with TRBJ1-5; D is uncertain. V dropped 6 bases and J dropped 3 bases, with 15 bases sitting between them. Per the germline V gene, CDR1 is LNHDA and CDR2 is SQIVND (reference sequence). The CDR3 spans 15 residues. This CDR3 is CASSILDGNNQPQHF. In nucleotides, the CDR3 is TGTGCCAGTAGCATATTGGACGGGAACAATCAGCCCCAGCATTTT. The full variable domain, completed using reference TRBV19 and TRBJ1-5, is DGGITQSPKYLFRKEGQNVTLSCEQNLNHDAMYWYRQDPGQGLRLIYYSQIVNDFQKGDIAEGYSVSREKKESFPLTVTSAQKNPTAFYLCASSILDGNNQPQHFGDGTRLSIL.

The rearrangement links TRBV7-2 to TRBJ2-2; D is possibly TRBD1 (5 bases). The germline V gene encodes CDR1 SGHTA and CDR2 FQGNSA. V lost 1 base, J lost 3 bases, and 12 bases lay in between. CDR3 length equals 16 residues. CDR3 sequence (DNA): TGTGCCAGCAGCTTAGACCTGGGGCACCACACCGGGGAGCTGTTTTTT. The encoded protein is CASSLDLGHHTGELFF.

The chain couples TRBV4-2 to TRBJ1-3; D is ambiguous. Trimming cost V 1 base and J 4 bases, with 17 bases left between them. There are 17 residues in the CDR3. The germline V gene has CDR1 LGHNA and CDR2 YNFKEQ. CDR3 sequence: CASSQVRETRSGNTIYF. In DNA form, the CDR3 reads TGTGCCAGCAGCCAAGTGAGGGAGACCCGGTCCGGAAACACCATATATTTT.

This chain links TRBV6-1 with TRBJ2-7; D is perhaps TRBD2 (6 bases). The ends were cut back, 7 bases at V and 1 base at J, with 8 bases in the middle. Per the germline V gene, CDR1 is MNHNS and CDR2 is SASEGT. The CDR3 runs 12 residues. CDR3 sequence: CASMRGSYEQYF. The CDR3 nucleotides read TGTGCCAGCATGCGGGGATCCTACGAGCAGTACTTC.

The table lists this clone with a few counts. The chain uses TRBV30 and TRBJ2-1, with 9 nucleotides matching TRBD1. J was trimmed by 9 bases and V by 5 bases; bases with no gene match: 8. Germline V gene sequence: CDR1 GTSNPN, CDR2 SVGIG (reference sequence). The CDR3 loop spans 13 amino acids. Written as DNA, the CDR3 is TGTGCCTGGGAATACTCACAGGGGGCTGAGCAGTTCTTC. Protein product: CAWEYSQGAEQFF.

This clone was counted only a few times. The chain combines TRBV29-1 with TRBJ1-4; a weak D match, TRBD1 (5 bases). V was cut by 7 bases and J by 9 bases, with 21 bases left in between. CDR3 size: 14 residues. Germline-derived CDR1 and CDR2 are SQVTM and ANQGSEA. CDR3 amino acids: CSAETGGSMKKLFF. The CDR3 DNA reads TGCAGCGCCGAGACGGGGGGTTCAATGAAAAAACTGTTTTTT. Filled out from reference TRBV29-1 and TRBJ1-4, the complete variable domain reads SAVISQKPSRDICQRGTSLTIQCQVDSQVTMMFWYRQQPGQSLTLIATANQGSEATYESGFVIDKFPISRPNLTFSTLTVSNMSPEDSSIYLCSAETGGSMKKLFFGSGTQLSVL.

The gene calls are TRBV2 and TRBJ2-2, with a tentative D call TRBD1 (5 bases). Germline V lookup: CDR1 SNHLY, CDR2 FYNNEI. V was clipped by 7 bases and J by 3 bases, with 15 bases between them. The CDR3 is 15 residues long. The CDR3 is CASNPRLGDTGELFF. The CDR3 DNA reads as TGTGCCAGCAACCCCCGCCTAGGGGACACCGGGGAGCTGTTTTTT.

The chain couples TRBV27 to TRBJ1-1, with TRBD1 as a possible D gene (5 bases). CDR1 is MNHEY, CDR2 SMNVEV, per germline (reference sequence). Trimming left V 10 bases short and J 6 bases short, with 12 bases between. This CDR3 has 11 amino acids. For the CDR3, the DNA is TGTGCCACCGGCAAGGGGCCTGAAGCTTTCTTT. Translation gives CATGKGPEAFF.

The chain links TRBV28 to TRBJ1-2, with 8 nucleotides matching TRBD1. Germline V gene data show CDR1 as MDHEN and CDR2 as SYDVKM. The CDR3 has 12 residues. The junction had 2 bases not matched to a gene; V was cut back by 5 bases and J by 6 bases. The CDR3 nucleotides read TGTGCCAGCAGTCCAGGGGGCCATGGCTACACCTTC. It encodes CASSPGGHGYTF.

The gene calls are TRBV5-1 and TRBJ2-1; 7 nucleotides align to TRBD2. Per germline, CDR1 SGHRS and CDR2 YFSETQ. This CDR3 region has 14 residues. Germline trimming cut 6 bases from V and 7 bases from J; bases unmatched to any gene: 10. The CDR3 here is CASTVGGPVNEQFF. The CDR3 DNA is TGCGCCAGCACGGTGGGAGGGCCCGTTAATGAGCAGTTCTTC.

This clone was detected only a few times. The V call is TRBV29-1, the J call TRBJ2-1, with 11 bases matching TRBD1. Germline-derived CDR1 and CDR2 are SQVTM and ANQGSEA. Germline trimming cut 7 bases from V and 1 base from J; bases unmatched to any gene: 9. CDR3 size: 16 residues. DNA for the CDR3: TGCAGCGCCGAACCAGGGACAGGGGGTTCCTACAATGAGCAGTTCTTC. It codes for CSAEPGTGGSYNEQFF.

The chain carries TRBV21-1 and TRBJ2-5; the DNA was not used to check the table's D call, TRBD1. TRBV21-1 is a documented pseudogene. This CDR3 is built from 12 residues. CDR3 region: CAWRTGEETQYF. The CDR3 DNA is TGTGCCTGGCGGACAGGAGAAGAGACCCAGTACTTC.

This clone was observed a handful of times. The chain has TRBV27 and TRBJ1-2; D remains ambiguous. Germline values: CDR1 MNHEY, CDR2 SMNVEV (reference sequence). With 6 bases removed from V and 3 bases from J, the gap between germline ends came to 11 bases. The CDR3 contains 13 residues. CDR3 region: CASSSGYHYGYTF. The CDR3 DNA reads as TGTGCCAGCAGCTCAGGTTACCACTATGGCTACACCTTC.

The rearrangement uses TRBV7-3 and TRBJ2-7; D gene uncertain. The germline CDR1 and CDR2 sequences are SGHTA and FQGTGA. V was clipped by 5 bases and J by 6 bases, with 14 bases between them. This CDR3 has 13 residues. CDR3 in DNA: TGTGCCAGCAGCCCGCCCGGGTTAGGCGAGCAGTACTTC. It yields the protein CASSPPGLGEQYF.

The V gene is TRBV6-5, the J gene TRBJ1-1, with a tentative D call TRBD1 (5 bases). Trimming stripped 6 bases from V and 8 bases from J, with 13 bases between. The CDR3 sequence is 12 residues long. CDR1 MNHEY and CDR2 SVGAGI come from the germline V gene. DNA of the CDR3: TGTGCCAGCAGCTCCAGGACACCAGAAGCTTTCTTT. Amino acids: CASSSRTPEAFF.

There are a few counts of this clone. The chain is built from TRBV5-6 and TRBJ2-7; D is perhaps TRBD2 (5 bases). Trimming took off 2 bases at V and 3 bases at J, with 12 bases between the two ends. This CDR3 has 14 amino acids. The germline CDR1 and CDR2 sequences are SGHDT and YYEEEE. Written as DNA, the CDR3 is TGTGCCAGCAGCTTCCGGGAAAGGGTCTACGAGCAGTACTTC. Its translation: CASSFRERVYEQYF.

The rearrangement uses TRBV19 and TRBJ2-3; tentatively, D is TRBD1 (7 bases). The germline V gene has CDR1 LNHDA and CDR2 SQIVND (reference sequence). The CDR3 has 15 residues. V lost 8 bases, J lost 3 bases, and 18 bases lay in between. CDR3 DNA: TGTGCCAGTCGGGGGACAGCTAGTAGGACAGATACGCAGTATTTT. Amino acids: CASRGTASRTDTQYF.

This clone turned up a few times. The V call is TRBV7-2, the J call TRBJ1-3; possibly TRBD1 for D (5 bases). V gave up 5 bases and J gave up 7 bases, with 18 bases separating them. The germline V gene encodes CDR1 SGHTA and CDR2 FQGNSA. The CDR3 consists of 15 residues. The CDR3 bases are TGTGCCAGCAGCCGTGACAGTAGCTGGGTTAACACCATATATTTT. Its translation: CASSRDSSWVNTIYF.

There are a few counts of this clone. The J gene is TRBJ2-7, the V gene TRBV5-1, with a weak D call TRBD1 (6 bases). CDR3 size: 14 residues. The germline V gene has CDR1 SGHRS and CDR2 YFSETQ. Trimming took 4 bases from V and 7 from J, leaving 18 bases between them. The CDR3 DNA reads as TGCGCCAGCAGCACTCCCGGACAGCCTCAGGAGCAGTACTTC. Protein: CASSTPGQPQEQYF.

The chain couples TRBV7-9 to TRBJ1-2; D remains unclear. CDR1 and CDR2 from the germline V gene are SEHNR and FQNEAQ (reference sequence). The CDR3 covers 14 residues. V was trimmed by 0 bases and J by 4 bases, leaving 9 bases between them. The CDR3 protein is CASSLALEFYGYTF. CDR3 bases: TGTGCCAGCAGCTTAGCGCTAGAGTTCTATGGCTACACCTTC.

This clone was seen a handful of times. The genes are TRBV5-1 and TRBJ2-7; 14 bases fit TRBD2. The germline V gene has CDR1 SGHRS and CDR2 YFSETQ. This CDR3 spans 16 amino acids. V was clipped by 5 bases and J by 7 bases; unmatched bases: 11. CDR3 nucleotide sequence: TGCGCCAGCAGGCTCTCCCCGGGACTAGCGGGGGAAGAGCAGTACTTC. Its translation is CASRLSPGLAGEEQYF.